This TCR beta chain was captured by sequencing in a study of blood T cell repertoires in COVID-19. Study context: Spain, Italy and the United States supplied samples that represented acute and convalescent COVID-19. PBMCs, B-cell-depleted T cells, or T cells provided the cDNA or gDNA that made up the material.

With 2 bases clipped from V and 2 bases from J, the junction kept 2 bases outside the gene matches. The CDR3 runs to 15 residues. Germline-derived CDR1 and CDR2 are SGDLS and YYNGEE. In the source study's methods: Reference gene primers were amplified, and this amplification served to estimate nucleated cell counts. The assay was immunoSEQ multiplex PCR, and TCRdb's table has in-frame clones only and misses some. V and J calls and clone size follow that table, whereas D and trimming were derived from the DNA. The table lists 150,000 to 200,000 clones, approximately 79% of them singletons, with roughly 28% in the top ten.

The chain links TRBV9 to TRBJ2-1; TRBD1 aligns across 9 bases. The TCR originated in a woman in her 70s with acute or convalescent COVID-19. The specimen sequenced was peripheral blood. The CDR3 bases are TGTGCCAGCAGCGTCCGGGACAGGGCCTACAATGAGCAGTTCTTC. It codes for CASSVRDRAYNEQFF.